The entry below describes one T cell receptor beta chain. Its target is unknown. The assay was immunoSEQ multiplex PCR, and TCRdb's table has in-frame clones only and misses some. The profile shows roughly 150,000 clones, over 85% of them singletons. Germline V lookup: CDR1 MNHEY, CDR2 SMNVEV (reference sequence). Losses at the gene ends were 7 bases for V and 2 bases for J; bases not matched to a gene: 12. This CDR3 has 16 amino acids. The sample belongs to a study of T cell responses to AZD1222 COVID-19 vaccine. Study outcomes and limitations: The donor group comprised mostly white British people and more females; the analysis possibly underestimated clonal diversity.

The sequence was collected from an adult who received the AZD1222 COVID-19 vaccine. The rearrangement joins TRBV27 to TRBJ2-3; the match to TRBD2 covers 7 bases. Sequenced material: peripheral blood, taken 28 days after the second AZD1222 dose. The CDR3 DNA follows: TGTGCCAGCAATCCTAGCGGAAGACCTAACACAGATACGCAGTATTTT. Protein: CASNPSGRPNTDTQYF.